The 18 T cell receptor beta chains in this list originate from one sample, sequenced in a study of cytomegalovirus exposure and HLA in healthy donors. The primer mix had 60 Vbeta and 13 Jbeta primers. Using immunoSEQ multiplex PCR, the repertoire was profiled, and TCRdb retains in-frame clones only, with some absent. The table records fewer than 350,000 clones, approximately 90% of them present only once. Sequenced: PBMCs. These receptors all come from a woman in her late teens or twenties in good health and CMV-seronegative.

V and J are TRBV29-1 and TRBJ2-1, with 7 bases fitting TRBD1. Germline V gene data show CDR1 as SQVTM and CDR2 as ANQGSEA. The CDR3 runs to 13 residues. V lost 8 bases, J lost 6 bases, and 10 bases stayed unmatched. CDR3 residues: CSFTSQGINEQFF. CDR3 coding DNA: TGCAGCTTCACTTCACAGGGGATCAATGAGCAGTTCTTC.

This chain uses TRBV27 with TRBJ2-1; TRBD1 aligns across 9 bases. CDR3 length: 15 residues. Germline CDR1 and CDR2: MNHEY and SMNVEV (reference sequence). Unmatched junction bases numbered 0, after V lost 2 bases and J lost 1 base. The CDR3 DNA sequence: TGTGCCAGCAGTTTAGACAGGGGGTCCTACAATGAGCAGTTCTTC. This codes for CASSLDRGSYNEQFF.

The chain joins TRBV9 to TRBJ2-3, with TRBD2 as a possible D gene (6 bases). Germline V gene data show CDR1 as SGDLS and CDR2 as YYNGEE. The CDR3 runs to 14 residues. Trimming shortened V by 4 bases and J by 0 bases, and 9 bases separated the two germline ends. In nucleotides, the CDR3 is TGTGCCAGCAGCTCCGGGACTAGCACAGATACGCAGTATTTT. It is translated as CASSSGTSTDTQYF.

This clone was detected only once. V usage is TRBV2 and J usage is TRBJ1-2; possible D gene TRBD1, 5 bases. The CDR3 runs 15 residues. The germline CDR1 and CDR2 sequences are SNHLY and FYNNEI. V was clipped by 6 bases and J by 2 bases, with 16 bases between them. CDR3 bases: TGTGCCAGCAGGGGAGGGGACTCCTGGAACTATGGCTACACCTTC. Protein product: CASRGGDSWNYGYTF.

J is TRBJ2-1 and V is TRBV20-1, with D perhaps TRBD2 (5 bases). V lost 8 bases, J lost 10 bases, and 12 bases lay in between. Germline loops: CDR1 DFQATT, CDR2 SNEGSKA (reference sequence). There are 10 residues in the CDR3. CDR3 region: CSTGFGEQFF. The CDR3 DNA reads TGCAGTACGGGGTTCGGAGAGCAGTTCTTC.

The rearrangement joins TRBV29-1 to TRBJ1-1, with 7 bases aligning to TRBD1. CDR1 is SQVTM, CDR2 ANQGSEA, per germline. The CDR3 loop spans 14 amino acids. V was pared by 4 bases and J by 3 bases, with 8 bases of the junction left unmatched. CDR3: CSVAEGAQYTEAFF. The DNA for the CDR3 is TGCAGCGTTGCGGAGGGGGCACAGTACACTGAAGCTTTCTTT.

The chain employs TRBV9 and TRBJ2-2; D ambiguous. V was trimmed by 0 bases and J by 0 bases, leaving 3 bases between them. Germline V lookup: CDR1 SGDLS, CDR2 YYNGEE. The CDR3 has 14 amino acids. CDR3 amino acids: CASSVASNTGELFF. The CDR3 nucleotides are TGTGCCAGCAGCGTAGCTTCGAACACCGGGGAGCTGTTTTTT.

Worth noting for this clone: Likely a read error: the CDR3 ends without its conserved phenylalanine or tryptophan. It is unclear where the CDR3 begins or ends on the DNA, so no DNA is shown, and the CDR3 is as TCRdb lists it. The rearrangement joins TRBV9 to TRBJ2-7; the table names TRBD2, a call not compared with the DNA. The CDR3 spans 13 residues, counting both ends. Per germline, CDR1 SGDLS and CDR2 YYNGEE. The CDR3 region is CASSVDGSGGEVI.

This clone came up a few times. The CDR3 here is CASSLGDGRSSYEQYF. The CDR3 DNA reads TGTGCCAGCAGCTTGGGAGACGGGAGGAGCTCCTACGAGCAGTACTTC. The chain carries TRBV5-6 and TRBJ2-7; 7 bases align to TRBD2. CDR3 length equals 16 residues. Germline-derived CDR1 and CDR2 are SGHDT and YYEEEE. Germline trimming cut 0 bases from V and 0 bases from J; bases unmatched to any gene: 6.

V usage is TRBV15 and J usage is TRBJ1-1; D not resolved. The CDR3 extends over 15 amino acids. CDR1 LNHNV and CDR2 YYDKDF come from the germline V gene (reference sequence). V lost 0 bases, J lost 5 bases, and 13 bases lay in between. The CDR3, as DNA: TGTGCCACCAGCAGAGAGCCAGTTACGGGGACTGAAGCTTTCTTT. It specifies CATSREPVTGTEAFF.

The chain employs TRBV29-1 and TRBJ2-7, with D possibly TRBD2 on 5 matching bases. The CDR3 sequence is 15 residues long. Germline CDR1 SQVTM, CDR2 ANQGSEA. The V end was cut by 7 bases, the J end by 2 bases, with 21 bases between. CDR3 sequence: CSGGSSGNQAYEQYF. The CDR3 DNA reads TGCAGCGGTGGATCCTCGGGGAATCAGGCCTACGAGCAGTACTTC.

J is TRBJ1-5 and V is TRBV6-5, with 9 bases aligning to TRBD1. This CDR3 spans 15 amino acids. Looked up from germline, CDR1 is MNHEY and CDR2 is SVGAGI. V shed 4 bases and J 5 bases; nucleotides not matched to a gene: 6. DNA of the CDR3: TGTGCCAGCAGTTCCGGGACAGGGTCCCATCAGCCCCAGCATTTT. As protein: CASSSGTGSHQPQHF.

CDR3 DNA: TGTGCCAGCAGCGGACAGGGTAGCAATCAGCCCCAGCATTTT. Translation: CASSGQGSNQPQHF. V and J are TRBV2 and TRBJ1-5; 8 bases are shared with TRBD1. Germline V gene data show CDR1 as SNHLY and CDR2 as FYNNEI. The CDR3 sequence is 14 residues long. The J segment lost 0 bases and the V segment lost 6 bases, leaving 1 base of the junction unmatched.

This clone was observed a single time. The chain uses TRBV12-5 and TRBJ2-1; TRBD1 agrees at 9 bases. Trimming took 3 bases from V and 9 from J; bases not matched to a gene: 9. CDR1 LGHNT and CDR2 FRNRAP come from the germline V gene. The CDR3 runs 15 residues. CDR3 nucleotides: TGTGCTAGTGGTTTCCGGACAGGGGCTTCTACTGAGCAGTTCTTC. It translates to CASGFRTGASTEQFF.

This clone has a single count. This chain connects TRBV10-3 to TRBJ2-2, with D tentatively TRBD2 (6 bases). Germline V CDR1 and CDR2: ENHRY, SYGVKD. This CDR3 is 17 amino acids long. V gave up 0 bases and J gave up 5 bases, with 16 bases separating them. CDR3 residues: CAISESGWGSGTGELFF. The CDR3 coding sequence is TGTGCCATCAGTGAGTCAGGTTGGGGTAGCGGAACCGGGGAGCTGTTTTTT.

This clone has a single count. The CDR3: CSVQPPGDYGYTF. The CDR3 nucleotides read TGCAGCGTTCAACCCCCCGGGGACTATGGCTACACCTTC. The gene calls are TRBV29-1 and TRBJ1-2, with D hard to call. Germline CDR1 and CDR2: SQVTM and ANQGSEA. This CDR3 spans 13 amino acids. The V gene lost 5 bases and the J gene lost 3 bases, with 13 bases spanning the gap.

This clone is a singleton in its sample. This chain's CDR3 is CASSRSRGAAGNTIYF. Written as DNA, the CDR3 is TGTGCCAGCAGTCGGTCCCGGGGGGCGGCTGGAAACACCATATATTTT. The rearrangement links TRBV25-1 to TRBJ1-3, with D possibly matching TRBD1 (6 bases). The V end was cut by 5 bases, the J end by 2 bases, with 16 bases between. Per the germline V gene, CDR1 is MGHDK and CDR2 is SYGVNS. The CDR3 is 16 amino acids.

The J gene is TRBJ1-5, the V gene TRBV7-8, with 12 bases identical to TRBD1. The CDR3 sequence is 18 residues long. J gave up 6 bases and V 2 bases, and 11 bases lay outside the gene matches. Germline CDR1 reads SGHVS; CDR2 reads FQNEAQ. The CDR3 DNA follows: TGTGCCAGCAGCTTACCGGGACAGGGGGCAGGTAAAATTCAGCCCCAGCATTTT. It is translated as CASSLPGQGAGKIQPQHF.